The subject of this entry is one TCR beta chain. Per germline, CDR1 SGHTA and CDR2 FQGNSA. The CDR3 is 12 amino acids. Trimming removed 2 bases from V and 11 bases from J, with 10 bases in between. For the second PCR, which ran for about 7 to 12 cycles, a sample-barcoded 5' primer and a J-beta primer mix were used. TCRdb used MiXCR to reprocess the 5' RACE reads, holding one entry per CDR3 protein. The sample has about 580,000 distinct CDR3 sequences; about 45% are singletons. These data come from a study of blood T cells in healthy people across ages. The V gene is TRBV7-2, the J gene TRBJ2-1; D is perhaps TRBD2 (6 bases). The specimen was blood. This TCR came from a man older than 75 in good health. The CDR3 coding sequence is TGTGCCAGCAGCTTAATGGGACTCCAGCAGTTCTTC. This gives the protein CASSLMGLQQFF. Filled out from reference TRBV7-2 and TRBJ2-1, the complete variable domain reads GAGVSQSPSNKVTEKGKDVELRCDPISGHTALYWYRQSLGQGLEFLIYFQGNSAPDKSGLPSDRFSAERTGGSVSTLTIQRTQQEDSAVYLCASSLMGLQQFFGPGTRLTVL.